These T cell receptor beta chains were read from a single sample in a study of shared clonotypes between healthy human individuals. Sequencing was performed with immunoSEQ multiplex PCR; in TCRdb, only in-frame clones are kept and a portion is missing. The sample includes about 1.5 million clones, about 98% of them seen just once. Material: naive CD4+ T cells sorted from blood. Receptors were obtained from a man aged 30 to 39 in good health. Both conserved end residues are part of each CDR3. A D gene is named only where the DNA matches it firmly. Rows may omit the clone size; those that give it use once, few, many or a size class.

j_call v_call clone_size d_call cdr3_aa cdr3_nt
TRBJ2-5 TRBV4-1 NA TRBD1 CASSQDFGTGGSEETQYF TGCGCCAGCAGCCAAGATTTCGGGACAGGGGGCTCAGAAGAGACCCAGTACTTC
TRBJ2-7 TRBV27 NA NA CASSTGLPYEQYF TGTGCCAGCAGCACAGGGTTGCCCTACGAGCAGTACTTC
TRBJ2-3 TRBV14 NA TRBD2 CASSLDSRGLAGVLDTQYF TGTGCCAGCAGCCTGGACAGTCGAGGACTAGCGGGAGTATTAGATACGCAGTATTTT
TRBJ1-2 TRBV7-2 NA NA CASSQEGSVAAGGYTF TGTGCCAGCAGCCAGGAGGGGTCTGTCGCGGCGGGTGGCTACACCTTC
TRBJ1-5 TRBV7-2 NA NA CASSPGYQQPQHF TGTGCCAGCAGCCCAGGGTACCAACAGCCCCAGCATTTT
TRBJ1-3 TRBV7-9 NA NA CASSLVDSGNTIYF TGTGCCAGCAGCTTAGTAGACTCTGGAAACACCATATATTTT
TRBJ1-1 TRBV5-6 NA NA CASSFTGNTEAFF TGTGCCAGCAGCTTTACAGGTAACACTGAAGCTTTCTTT
TRBJ2-2 TRBV11-3 NA TRBD2 CASSPSGSNTGELFF TGTGCCAGCAGCCCTAGCGGGTCGAACACCGGGGAGCTGTTTTTT
TRBJ2-5 TRBV11-2 NA TRBD2 CASSLDPGGRETQYF TGTGCCAGCAGCTTAGATCCTGGCGGGAGGGAGACCCAGTACTTC
TRBJ2-5 TRBV10-1 NA NA CASSEMAALGETQYF TGCGCCAGCAGTGAGATGGCAGCCCTGGGGGAGACCCAGTACTTC
TRBJ2-2 TRBV9 NA TRBD2 CASSVTSGSPSAGELFF TGTGCCAGCAGCGTGACTAGCGGGAGCCCCAGCGCCGGGGAGCTGTTTTTT
TRBJ1-1 TRBV7-9 NA NA CASSSRGAGNTEAFF TGTGCCAGCAGCTCCAGGGGCGCGGGGAACACTGAAGCTTTCTTT
TRBJ2-7 TRBV19 NA NA CASRADSYEQYF TGTGCCAGCCGGGCGGATTCCTACGAGCAGTACTTC
TRBJ2-1 TRBV5-1 NA NA CASSTFPGGRSYNEQFF TGCGCCAGCAGCACCTTTCCAGGAGGGAGATCCTACAATGAGCAGTTCTTC
TRBJ1-5 TRBV28 NA TRBD1 CASSLTGGELQPQHF TGTGCCAGCAGCCTGACAGGGGGGGAGCTTCAGCCCCAGCATTTT
TRBJ2-5 TRBV10-3 NA TRBD1 CAISEHTGGETQYF TGTGCCATCAGTGAACATACAGGGGGAGAGACCCAGTACTTC
TRBJ2-1 TRBV15 NA NA CATSRAVAQQFF TGTGCCACCAGCAGAGCGGTGGCACAGCAGTTCTTC
TRBJ2-6 TRBV18 once TRBD2 CASSRSAGAGANVLTF TGTGCCAGCTCACGGTCCGCGGGAGCTGGGGCCAACGTCCTGACTTTC
TRBJ1-1 TRBV6-5 NA NA CAIKNSASHTEAFF TGTGCCATCAAAAACTCGGCAAGCCACACTGAAGCTTTCTTT
TRBJ2-7 TRBV10-3 NA NA CAISLKRGSDEQYF TGTGCCATCAGTTTGAAGAGGGGATCGGACGAGCAGTACTTC
TRBJ1-3 TRBV6-1 NA NA CASSPQSSGNTIYF TGTGCCAGCAGTCCTCAGAGCTCTGGAAACACCATATATTTT
TRBJ2-1 TRBV5-4 NA TRBD2 CASSLVGRERAYNEQFF TGTGCCAGCAGCTTGGTGGGGCGGGAGAGGGCCTACAATGAGCAGTTCTTC
TRBJ1-1 TRBV5-5 NA NA CASSLVGTGTEAFF TGTGCCAGCAGCTTGGTCGGAACGGGGACTGAAGCTTTCTTT
TRBJ2-7 TRBV27 once NA CASSLGNEQYF TGTGCCAGCAGTTTAGGTAACGAGCAGTACTTC
TRBJ1-5 TRBV18 once NA CATAVQVREEEDQPQHF TGTGCCACAGCTGTTCAAGTCCGGGAGGAAGAAGATCAGCCCCAGCATTTT
TRBJ2-7 TRBV7-9 NA NA CASSLPSYEQYF TGTGCCAGCAGCTTACCGTCCTACGAGCAGTACTTC
TRBJ2-1 TRBV9 NA TRBD2 CASSVTSGSLQFF TGTGCCAGCAGCGTGACTAGCGGGAGCCTGCAGTTCTTC
TRBJ2-3 TRBV5-4 NA TRBD2 CASSFGTRTDTQYF TGTGCCAGCAGCTTCGGGACTAGAACGGATACGCAGTATTTT